This is a list of T cell receptor beta chains from one sample in a study of blood T cell repertoires in COVID-19. The data were produced by immunoSEQ multiplex PCR, yet TCRdb's version contains in-frame clones alone and is incomplete. The sample carries roughly 410,000 clones, over 75% recorded once. Sequenced: peripheral blood. These receptors all stem from a woman aged 40 to 50 with COVID-19, enrolled during active disease. Each CDR3 is given with its conserved first and last residue. Each record gives: V gene, J gene, CDR3 length, clone size, D gene, CDR3 DNA, CDR3 protein. A D gene is named only where the DNA matches it firmly. The size of a clone is reported for some rows only, either as once, few or many, or as a class for expanded clones.

TRBV11-3	TRBJ2-1	15	.	TRBD2	TGTGCCAGCAGCTCCTTAGCGGGACCAGGCAATGAGCAGTTCTTC	CASSSLAGPGNEQFF
TRBV19	TRBJ1-2	14	.	.	TGTGCCAGTAGAACCAGGGTTATCGGATATGGCTACACCTTC	CASRTRVIGYGYTF
TRBV12-3/TRBV12-4	TRBJ1-1	13	.	TRBD1	TGTGCCAGCAGTGTACAGGGGGCCACTGAAGCTTTCTTT	CASSVQGATEAFF
TRBV27	TRBJ2-1	16	.	TRBD2	TGTGCCAGCAGTTTATCGCCGAGCGGGAACTACAATGAGCAGTTCTTC	CASSLSPSGNYNEQFF
TRBV19	TRBJ2-5	16	.	.	TGTGCCAGTAGTATAGTTCCCCGCGGGGTAAAAGAGACCCAGTACTTC	CASSIVPRGVKETQYF
TRBV6-6	TRBJ1-5	15	.	.	TGTGCCAGCAGTTACCCTGGGCTGAGGGATCAGCCCCAGCATTTT	CASSYPGLRDQPQHF
TRBV29-1	TRBJ1-1	15	.	.	TGCAGCGTTTTATCAGGCGGGGGCCAGGGAACTGAAGCTTTCTTT	CSVLSGGGQGTEAFF
TRBV29-1	TRBJ1-2	11	.	TRBD1	TGCAGCGTGGACAGGGGAATGGGCTACACCTTC	CSVDRGMGYTF
TRBV7-8	TRBJ2-3	16	.	TRBD2	TGTGCCAGCAGCACCAGTCTAGCGGGAGTCGCAGATACGCAGTATTTT	CASSTSLAGVADTQYF
TRBV19	TRBJ1-1	14	.	.	TGTGCCAGTAGTATGTCATCCCAAGGCAGGGGAGCTTTCTTT	CASSMSSQGRGAFF
TRBV7-2	TRBJ2-5	15	.	TRBD2	TGTGCCAGCATCCGTTCTAGCGGGAGTCGCGAGACCCAGTACTTC	CASIRSSGSRETQYF
TRBV6-2/TRBV6-3	TRBJ1-5	14	.	.	TGTGCCAGCAGCTCTACGGGGGGCCGGCAGCCCCAGCATTTT	CASSSTGGRQPQHF
TRBV9	TRBJ1-3	17	.	.	TGTGCCAGCAGCGTAGCTCCCAGGGCAACCTCTGGAAACACCATATATTTT	CASSVAPRATSGNTIYF
TRBV3-1/TRBV3-2	TRBJ2-7	13	.	.	TGTGCCAGCAGCCGTCAAACAGCCTACGAGCAGTACTTC	CASSRQTAYEQYF
TRBV24-1	TRBJ1-2	15	.	TRBD1	TGTGCCACCAGTCCGCGGACAGGTTTGAGGGATGGCTACACCTTC	CATSPRTGLRDGYTF
TRBV28	TRBJ1-3	19	.	.	TGTGCCAGCAGTTTTTGGCAGGGCTCCGGGCGCTCCTCTGGAAACACCATATATTTT	CASSFWQGSGRSSGNTIYF
TRBV30	TRBJ2-7	14	.	.	TGTGCCTGGGCGCACGCTAGCGAGCCCTACGAGCAGTACTTC	CAWAHASEPYEQYF
TRBV2	TRBJ2-1	18	.	.	TGTGCCAGCAGCGATAGCACTGGTCGGACACATATTAGCAATGAGCAGTTCTTC	CASSDSTGRTHISNEQFF
TRBV18	TRBJ1-1	14	few	.	TGTGCCAGCTCACCACAATTCAGGGCAGATGAAGCTTTCTTT	CASSPQFRADEAFF
TRBV6-6	TRBJ1-5	15	.	.	TGTGCCAGCAGTAGGGACACCCTTAGCAATCAGCCCCAGCATTTT	CASSRDTLSNQPQHF
TRBV5-1	TRBJ2-1	17	.	TRBD2	TGCGCCAGCAGCTTGGCCCAACTAGCGGGTTCGAGCAATGAGCAGTTCTTC	CASSLAQLAGSSNEQFF
TRBV5-1	TRBJ1-4	18	.	.	TGCGCCAGCAGCTTGGTCCCCCCCGACGGGGGTTATCGTGAAAAACTGTTTTTT	CASSLVPPDGGYREKLFF
TRBV9	TRBJ2-7	14	.	.	TGTGCCAGCAGCGTAGGTCCCGACTTGTACGAGCAGTACTTC	CASSVGPDLYEQYF
TRBV18	TRBJ2-2	18	.	TRBD2	TGTGCCAGCTCACCGGCGACTAGCGGCCTAAGAGGGGCCGGGGAGCTGTTTTTT	CASSPATSGLRGAGELFF
TRBV5-6	TRBJ1-2	15	.	.	TGTGCCAGCAGCTTGGGACCGGGAGTTAACTATGGCTACACCTTC	CASSLGPGVNYGYTF
TRBV5-1	TRBJ1-3	15	.	TRBD1	TGCGCCAGCAGCTGGGACAGGTCCACTGGAAACACCATATATTTT	CASSWDRSTGNTIYF
TRBV2	TRBJ2-3	15	.	TRBD2	TGTGCCAGCAGTGAGAGGCTAGCGGGGACGCATACGCAGTATTTT	CASSERLAGTHTQYF